This TCR beta chain was obtained from a study of blood T cell repertoires in COVID-19. Whole-study context: Spain, Italy and the United States supplied samples that represented acute and convalescent COVID-19. Sources were T cells, B-cell-depleted T cells, or PBMCs; the material itself was cDNA or gDNA.

Original methodology: Estimates of nucleated cell counts were drawn from the amplification of reference gene primers. Assay: immunoSEQ multiplex PCR; the TCRdb copy retains only in-frame clones and omits some. Clone size and the V and J calls come from that table; the DNA yielded D and trimming. The table has some 50,000 clones, about 84% seen once. V shed 4 bases, J shed 5 bases, and the junction held 3 bases outside the gene matches. The V gene's germline CDR1 is KGHDR and CDR2 SFDVKD. The CDR3 totals 16 residues. Sequencing was done on a sample of peripheral blood. The receptor comes from a human donor in a cohort sampled during active COVID-19. The chain employs TRBV24-1 and TRBJ2-3; 15 bases map to TRBD2. The CDR3 nucleotides read TGTGCCACCAGTGAAGGGACTAGCGGGAGGATAGATACGCAGTATTTT. Amino acids: CATSEGTSGRIDTQYF.